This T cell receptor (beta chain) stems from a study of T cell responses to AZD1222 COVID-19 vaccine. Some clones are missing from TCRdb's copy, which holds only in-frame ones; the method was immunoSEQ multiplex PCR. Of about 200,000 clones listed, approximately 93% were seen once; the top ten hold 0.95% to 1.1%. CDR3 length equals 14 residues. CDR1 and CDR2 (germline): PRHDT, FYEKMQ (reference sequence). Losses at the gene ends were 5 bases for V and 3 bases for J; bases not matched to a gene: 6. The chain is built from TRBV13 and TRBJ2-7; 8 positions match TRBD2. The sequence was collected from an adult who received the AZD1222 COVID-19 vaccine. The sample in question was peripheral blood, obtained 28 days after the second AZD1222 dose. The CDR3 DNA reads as TGTGCCAGCAGCGCCTCCGGGGGGGGCTACGAGCAGTACTTC. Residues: CASSASGGGYEQYF.